These 26 T cell receptor beta chains came from one sample sequenced in a study of cytomegalovirus exposure and HLA in healthy donors. Both 60 Vbeta primers and 13 Jbeta primers went into the PCR. The table came from immunoSEQ multiplex PCR; TCRdb's copy has only in-frame clones and leaves some out. The sample has fewer than 100,000 clones, roughly 76% seen once. The material sequenced was PBMCs. Source of these receptors: a female donor in good health and CMV-seronegative.

Worth noting for this clone: At one end the junction does not follow the germline gene, possibly because of a read error. The chain has TRBV7-9 and TRBJ2-1; no reliable D call. CDR3 length equals 13 residues. Germline V gene lookup returns CDR1 SEHNR and CDR2 FQNEAQ (reference sequence). CDR3 sequence reads: CSSSALGDNEQFF. CDR3 DNA: TGTTCCAGCAGCGCGCTTGGAGACAATGAGCAGTTCTTC. The variable domain in full, completed from reference TRBV7-9 and TRBJ2-1, reads DTGVSQNPRHKITKRGQNVTFRCDPISEHNRLYWYRQTLGQGPEFLTYFQNEAQLEKSRLLSDRFSAERPKGSFSTLEIQRTEQGDSAMYLCSSSALGDNEQFFGPGTRLTVL.

The chain is built from TRBV2 and TRBJ1-2; D is ambiguous. V lost 2 bases and J lost 6, with 10 bases in between. Looked up from germline, CDR1 is SNHLY and CDR2 is FYNNEI. This CDR3 comprises 13 residues. The DNA for the CDR3 is TGTGCCAGCAGTGAACAGAGGGCGAATGGCTACACCTTC. Translating it yields CASSEQRANGYTF.

This chain joins TRBV6-4 and TRBJ2-1, with TRBD2 matching over 13 bases. CDR1 and CDR2 from the germline V gene are MRHNA and SNTAGT. The CDR3 runs to 15 residues. V gave up 2 bases and J gave up 6 bases; unmatched junction bases: 1. CDR3 nucleotides: TGTGCCAGCAGTGACACTAGCGGGGGGGCCAATGAGCAGTTCTTC. It encodes CASSDTSGGANEQFF.

The rearrangement uses TRBV30 and TRBJ1-5; the D gene is possibly TRBD1 (5 bases). This CDR3 spans 15 amino acids. V lost 1 base, J lost 2 bases, and 12 bases lay in between. Germline V gene sequence: CDR1 GTSNPN, CDR2 SVGIG (reference sequence). CDR3 in amino acids: CAWSDGASGNQPQHF. CDR3 nucleotide sequence: TGTGCCTGGAGTGATGGGGCTAGTGGCAATCAGCCCCAGCATTTT.

This clone is medium-sized (0.01 to 0.1%) in the sample. The chain combines TRBV6-1 with TRBJ2-7; 10 bases fit TRBD2. With 5 bases clipped from V and 1 base from J, the junction kept 5 bases outside the gene matches. Germline CDR1 and CDR2: MNHNS and SASEGT. The CDR3 contains 15 residues. The chain's CDR3 is CASSSLAGESYEQYF. CDR3 sequence (DNA): TGTGCCAGCAGTTCCCTAGCGGGAGAGTCCTACGAGCAGTACTTC.

This chain connects TRBV6-1 to TRBJ2-7; D might be TRBD2 (6 bases). The CDR3 is 13 residues long. Looked up from germline, CDR1 is MNHNS and CDR2 is SASEGT. Trimming cost V 4 bases and J 4 bases, with 11 bases left between them. Here the CDR3 DNA reads TGTGCCAGCAGTGCTGTAGCGGAGTACGAGCAGTACTTC. Translated, it gives CASSAVAEYEQYF.

In nucleotides, the CDR3 is TGCGCCAGCAGCCAAGTTAACAGCGGTAATTCACCCCTCCACTTT. Protein: CASSQVNSGNSPLHF. V and J are TRBV4-1 and TRBJ1-6; no clear D gene. Germline CDR1 MGHRA, CDR2 YSYEKL. V gave up 1 base and J gave up 6 bases, with 10 bases separating them. This CDR3 contains 15 residues.

The chain has TRBV19 and TRBJ1-1; 8 positions agree with TRBD1. Germline values: CDR1 LNHDA, CDR2 SQIVND (reference sequence). Trimming cost V 4 bases and J 0 bases; bases outside gene matches: 10. The CDR3 totals 17 residues. CDR3 sequence: CASSTDRGGGLNTEAFF. The CDR3 bases are TGTGCCAGTAGTACCGACAGGGGTGGGGGCCTGAACACTGAAGCTTTCTTT.

V is TRBV30 and J is TRBJ2-3; 7 positions match TRBD1. Germline assignment: CDR1 GTSNPN and CDR2 SVGIG (reference sequence). V shed 8 bases and J 0 bases; nucleotides not matched to a gene: 8. There are 14 residues in the CDR3. The CDR3 is CAGTRDSSTDTQYF. CDR3 coding DNA: TGTGCCGGAACCCGGGACAGTAGCACAGATACGCAGTATTTT.

This rearrangement joins TRBV5-1 to TRBJ2-3; maybe TRBD1 (5 bases). The germline V gene encodes CDR1 SGHRS and CDR2 YFSETQ. V lost 2 bases and J 2 bases, leaving 9 bases between the germline ends. The CDR3 is made up of 14 amino acids. The CDR3 nucleotides are TGCGCCAGCAGCTTCGCAGGGCACACAGATACGCAGTATTTT. Translating it yields CASSFAGHTDTQYF.

The chain carries TRBV29-1 and TRBJ1-2; D is undetermined. CDR1 is SQVTM, CDR2 ANQGSEA, per germline. V lost 0 bases and J lost 4, with 12 bases in between. CDR3 length equals 14 residues. The CDR3 sequence is CSVEDQQPFYGYTF. The CDR3, as DNA: TGCAGCGTTGAAGATCAACAGCCCTTCTATGGCTACACCTTC.

The rearrangement uses TRBV30 and TRBJ2-7; perhaps TRBD1 as D (6 bases). V was cut by 0 bases and J by 2 bases, with 14 bases left in between. The CDR3 is 15 residues long. Germline values: CDR1 GTSNPN, CDR2 SVGIG (reference sequence). The chain's CDR3 is CAWSVLGARAYEQYF. DNA for the CDR3: TGTGCCTGGAGTGTGCTGGGGGCGAGGGCCTACGAGCAGTACTTC. The full variable domain, rest sourced from reference TRBV30 and TRBJ2-7, is SQTIHQWPATLVQPVGSPLSLECTVEGTSNPNLYWYRQAAGRGLQLLFYSVGIGQISSEVPQNLSASRPQDRQFILSSKKLLLSDSGFYLCAWSVLGARAYEQYFGPGTRLTVT.

In its sample, this clone was seen a few times. V is TRBV6-5 and J is TRBJ1-1, with a possible D match to TRBD1 (5 bases). This CDR3 is 13 amino acids long. Germline V gives CDR1 MNHEY, CDR2 SVGAGI. Trimming removed 6 bases at V and 4 bases at J, with 12 bases between. CDR3 residues: CASRARGGTEAFF. DNA of the CDR3: TGTGCCAGCAGGGCCCGGGGGGGCACTGAAGCTTTCTTT.

The V gene is TRBV9, the J gene TRBJ2-1, with TRBD1 matching 7 bases. CDR3 size: 15 residues. The trim removed 3 bases at V and 2 bases at J, leaving 5 bases unmatched. Germline CDR1 reads SGDLS; CDR2 reads YYNGEE. The CDR3 DNA sequence: TGTGCCAGCAGCGGTCCGGGACAGACCTACAATGAGCAGTTCTTC. Translated: CASSGPGQTYNEQFF.

This chain joins TRBV4-2 and TRBJ2-1; D is possibly TRBD2 (5 bases). CDR1 LGHNA and CDR2 YNFKEQ come from the germline V gene. Trimming took 1 base from V and 1 from J, leaving 8 bases between them. The CDR3 has 15 residues. CDR3 residues: CASSQVSGSYNEQFF. The DNA for the CDR3 is TGTGCCAGCAGCCAAGTAAGCGGATCCTACAATGAGCAGTTCTTC.

The chain couples TRBV19 to TRBJ1-2; 7 bases align to TRBD1. The CDR3 sequence is 13 residues long. Germline V gives CDR1 LNHDA, CDR2 SQIVND (reference sequence). Trimming removed 5 bases from V and 5 bases from J; junction bases left unmatched: 5. The CDR3 bases are TGTGCCAGTAGTGACAGGGTTGGTTATGGCTACACCTTC. It yields the protein CASSDRVGYGYTF.

This rearrangement joins TRBV6-1 to TRBJ2-3; 12 nucleotides agree with TRBD2. This CDR3 spans 17 amino acids. The trim removed 4 bases at V and 6 bases at J, leaving 11 bases unmatched. Germline V CDR1 and CDR2: MNHNS, SASEGT. The CDR3 DNA reads TGTGCCAGCAGTGCGACCGGGACTAGCGGGCCAATCGATACGCAGTATTTT. Its protein is CASSATGTSGPIDTQYF.

CDR3 amino acids: CASSPTYSFGANVLTF. The CDR3 region has the DNA TGCGCCAGCAGCCCTACCTATTCCTTTGGGGCCAACGTCCTGACTTTC. The chain joins TRBV4-1 to TRBJ2-6; D is ambiguous. Germline values: CDR1 MGHRA, CDR2 YSYEKL. CDR3 size: 16 residues. Trimming pared 4 bases from V and 3 bases from J, leaving 13 bases between.

This clone was observed a single time. V usage is TRBV27 and J usage is TRBJ1-1; D is possibly TRBD1 (5 bases). CDR1 is MNHEY, CDR2 SMNVEV, per germline (reference sequence). There are 12 residues in the CDR3. V lost 8 bases and J lost 5, with 12 bases in between. CDR3 loop: CASFDRGTEAFF. Here the CDR3 DNA reads TGTGCCAGCTTCGACAGAGGTACTGAAGCTTTCTTT.

This clone has only a few counts. The chain has TRBV2 and TRBJ1-2, with D perhaps TRBD1 (5 bases). V lost 1 base, J lost 4 bases, and 7 bases lay in between. This CDR3 contains 13 residues. Germline CDR1 reads SNHLY; CDR2 reads FYNNEI. DNA for the CDR3: TGTGCCAGCAGTGAAGACAGGCTCTATGGCTACACCTTC. Protein sequence: CASSEDRLYGYTF.

The chain links TRBV5-1 to TRBJ2-5; D remains ambiguous. CDR3 size: 13 residues. CDR1 is SGHRS, CDR2 YFSETQ, per germline. V lost 4 bases to trimming and J lost 4 bases, with 11 bases between them. DNA for the CDR3: TGCGCCAGCAGCATCTCTCCCGGAGAGACCCAGTACTTC. This translates into CASSISPGETQYF.

J is TRBJ1-1 and V is TRBV27; 8 nucleotides match TRBD1. The CDR3 is 15 amino acids. CDR1 and CDR2 from the germline V gene are MNHEY and SMNVEV (reference sequence). The V and J ends lost 5 bases and 1 base, in that order; junction bases with no gene match: 6. DNA for the CDR3: TGTGCCAGCAGTCCCCGGACAGGGTGGAACACTGAAGCTTTCTTT. Its translation: CASSPRTGWNTEAFF.

The rearrangement joins TRBV13 to TRBJ2-1; 10 bases are a match to TRBD2. After removal of 0 bases from V and 4 bases from J, the junction contained 0 bases not matched to a gene. This CDR3 is built from 15 residues. Germline V gene lookup returns CDR1 PRHDT and CDR2 FYEKMQ (reference sequence). The CDR3 region is CASSLGTSGYNEQFF. CDR3 in DNA: TGTGCCAGCAGCTTAGGGACTAGCGGGTACAATGAGCAGTTCTTC.

The rearrangement links TRBV5-1 to TRBJ2-1, with 10 bases lining up with TRBD2. In germline, CDR1 is SGHRS, CDR2 YFSETQ. V lost 0 bases, J lost 6 bases, and 3 bases stayed unmatched. The CDR3 sequence is 15 residues long. CDR3 nucleotides: TGCGCCAGCAGCTTGGCGGCTAGCGGGAGCAATGAGCAGTTCTTC. It codes for CASSLAASGSNEQFF.

This sequence joins TRBV28 and TRBJ1-5, with 9 bases that match TRBD1. Germline CDR1 is MDHEN and CDR2 is SYDVKM. The CDR3 runs to 19 residues. J gave up 4 bases and V 2 bases, and 15 bases lay outside the gene matches. The CDR3 nucleotides are TGTGCCAGCAGTTTACGTGGGACAGGGTATTGGGGTCCTAATCAGCCCCAGCATTTT. Protein product: CASSLRGTGYWGPNQPQHF.

The chain is built from TRBV30 and TRBJ1-2; D gene uncertain. The germline gives CDR1 GTSNPN, CDR2 SVGIG (reference sequence). The ends were cut back, 0 bases at V and 5 bases at J, with 13 bases in the middle. The CDR3 sequence is 14 residues long. The CDR3 is CAWSVMSDTYGYTF. In DNA, the CDR3 is TGTGCCTGGAGTGTAATGTCAGACACATATGGCTACACCTTC.